Each of the 4 T cell receptor beta chains below was sequenced from the same sample in a study of shared clonotypes between healthy human individuals. Naive CD8 cells, CD45RO-negative and positively selected for CCR7, excluded terminally differentiated effector memory CD45RA+ cells. Clones were sequenced by immunoSEQ multiplex PCR, and TCRdb holds only the in-frame ones, with some missing. The data hold 450,000 to 700,000 clones, with 95% to 96% observed a single time. Source material: naive CD8+ T cells sorted from blood. These receptors all come from a woman aged 25 to 45 in good health.

J is TRBJ2-1 and V is TRBV19; 10 positions agree with TRBD1. Germline trimming cut 6 bases from V and 5 bases from J; bases unmatched to any gene: 1. The germline gives CDR1 LNHDA, CDR2 SQIVND (reference sequence). This CDR3 region has 13 residues. DNA for the CDR3: TGTGCCAGTAGGGGGACAGGGGACAATGAGCAGTTCTTC. It is translated as CASRGTGDNEQFF.

The V and J genes are TRBV27 and TRBJ2-2, with TRBD2 matching over 7 bases. After removal of 6 bases from V and 8 bases from J, the junction contained 12 bases not matched to a gene. Looked up from germline, CDR1 is MNHEY and CDR2 is SMNVEV (reference sequence). The CDR3 runs to 15 residues. The chain's CDR3 is CASSPIQTSMGELFF. CDR3 DNA: TGTGCCAGCAGCCCGATCCAGACTAGCATGGGGGAGCTGTTTTTT.

The rearrangement links TRBV5-1 to TRBJ2-7, with TRBD2 as a possible D gene (6 bases). Trimming shortened V by 0 bases and J by 3 bases, and 13 bases separated the two germline ends. Looked up from germline, CDR1 is SGHRS and CDR2 is YFSETQ. The CDR3 extends over 15 amino acids. CDR3 loop: CASSLEDGGVYEQYF. The CDR3, as DNA: TGCGCCAGCAGCTTGGAAGACGGGGGAGTCTACGAGCAGTACTTC.

Points on this clone: The sample holds other DNA sequences that translate to the same CDR3. The gene calls are TRBV27 and TRBJ2-7; 8 nucleotides align to TRBD2. V gave up 1 base and J gave up 1 base; unmatched junction bases: 0. The CDR3 covers 14 residues. Germline values: CDR1 MNHEY, CDR2 SMNVEV (reference sequence). CDR3: CASSLLAGSYEQYF. In nucleotides, the CDR3 is TGTGCCAGCAGTTTATTAGCGGGATCCTACGAGCAGTACTTC.